Reported below is one T cell receptor beta chain. Its cognate antigen is unknown. The data derive from a study of shared clonotypes between healthy human individuals. Findings and limits, study-wide: Clonotypes that were shared across a handful of donors made up around 5% of naive CD4 clonotypes.

Between the trimmed V and J ends, which lost 6 bases and 6 bases, there was a span of 12 bases. CDR3 length: 13 residues. CDR1 is SGHTA, CDR2 FQGNSA, per germline. Several immunoSEQ 96-well plates shared each subset's DNA, each plate a replicate. Method: immunoSEQ multiplex PCR; TCRdb's copy keeps in-frame clones and lacks some. This table has millions of clones, roughly nine tenths appearing once. The specimen sequenced was naive CD4+ T cells sorted from blood. As to subset: CD45RA+ positively selected. This chain links TRBV7-2 with TRBJ2-1, with D uncertain. The origin of this receptor is a man aged 18 to 29 in good health. CDR3 in amino acids: CASRYTGSNEQFF. In nucleotides, the CDR3 is TGTGCCAGCAGATATACTGGTTCCAATGAGCAGTTCTTC.